The entry below gives a single T cell receptor beta chain sequence along with its context. This CDR3 spans 13 amino acids. No DNA is given; TCRdb re-called the 5' RACE reads and lists each CDR3 protein once. Listed are about 410,000 distinct CDR3 sequences; over 8.5% falls within the top ten. The data derive from a study of T cells expressing NK-cell markers. Material for sequencing was blood T cells: a sorted CD56 or NKG2C T cell subset, CD4+ or CD8+ T cells, or bulk PBMC T cells (not recorded which). This receptor was identified in a woman aged 45-65 years in good health. The V gene is TRBV12-3 or TRBV12-4, the J gene TRBJ2-1; there is no DNA to check the TCRdb D call of TRBD1. CDR3 loop: CASRQQGFDEQFF.